The 2 T cell receptor beta chains given below trace back to one sample, sequenced in a study of monozygotic twins with inflammatory bowel disease. Reprocessing the 5' RACE reads, TCRdb reports a single entry for every CDR3 protein and omits DNA. The sample table sets out a few hundred thousand distinct CDR3 sequences. Sequenced: blood. These receptors were collected from a human donor with ulcerative colitis or Crohn's disease, or a healthy co-twin of an affected twin (not recorded which).

V and J are TRBV4-2 and TRBJ2-3; TCRdb reports TRBD2, a call that lacks DNA to check it against. The length of the CDR3 is 14 residues. CDR1 and CDR2 (germline): LGHNA, YNFKEQ. The CDR3 here is CASGLAESTDTQYF.

The chain links TRBV5-4 to TRBJ2-4; there is no DNA to check the TCRdb D call of TRBD1. This CDR3 is 15 amino acids long. Germline CDR1 and CDR2: SGHNT and YYREEE (reference sequence). CDR3 region: CASSPGGPGKNIQYF.